Listed below are T cell receptor beta chains from one sample, sequenced in a study of beta chain features in type 1 diabetes. Profiled with immunoSEQ multiplex PCR; TCRdb holds only in-frame clones, not every one. The data hold 500,000 to 700,000 clones, with 15% to 17% observed a single time. The sequencing input was naive CD4+ T cells from blood. All receptors come from a man between 18 and 35 years old in good health. CDR3s include the opening cysteine and the closing phenylalanine or tryptophan. Each record gives: J gene, D gene, clone size, V gene, CDR3 protein, CDR3 DNA. A D gene is named only where the DNA matches it firmly. Expanded clones get a size class; other rows say once, few or many, or leave the size out.

TRBJ1-1 . . TRBV29-1 CSVEEWLAGKTEAFF TGCAGCGTTGAAGAATGGCTCGCAGGGAAAACTGAAGCTTTCTTT
TRBJ2-1 TRBD2 few TRBV28 CASSRSSGRINEQFF TGTGCCAGCAGTCGATCTAGCGGGAGAATAAATGAGCAGTTCTTC
TRBJ2-1 . . TRBV7-3 CASSLSHNNEQFF TGTGCCAGCAGCTTATCGCATAACAATGAGCAGTTCTTC
TRBJ2-7 . . TRBV7-7 CASSLDGGYEQYF TGTGCTAGCAGCTTAGACGGGGGTTACGAGCAGTACTTC
TRBJ2-1 TRBD2 . TRBV7-9 CASSPLPRTSGNSYNEQFF TGTGCCAGCAGCCCCCTGCCCCGGACTAGCGGGAACTCCTACAATGAGCAGTTCTTC
TRBJ1-1 . . TRBV7-3 CASSLIPGDTEAFF TGTGCCAGCAGCTTAATTCCAGGGGACACTGAAGCTTTCTTT
TRBJ2-6 . once TRBV7-2 CASSLVLGRGGSGANVLTF TGTGCCAGCAGCTTAGTCCTGGGCAGGGGAGGCTCTGGGGCCAACGTCCTGACTTTC
TRBJ2-5 TRBD1 . TRBV7-3 CASSLIGPSASTGVRETQYF TGTGCCAGCAGCTTAATTGGTCCCTCGGCCTCGACAGGGGTCAGGGAGACCCAGTACTTC
TRBJ2-2 . . TRBV28 CASSSESWTDPAGELFF TGTGCCAGCAGTTCAGAATCTTGGACAGATCCGGCCGGGGAGCTGTTTTTT
TRBJ2-1 . . TRBV6-1 CASYKALTFEQFF TGTGCCAGTTACAAGGCCCTGACCTTCGAGCAGTTCTTC
TRBJ1-1 TRBD1 few TRBV7-4 CASIERQGERGCTEAFF TGTGCCAGCATCGAAAGACAGGGCGAGAGAGGTTGCACTGAAGCTTTCTTT
TRBJ1-5 . few TRBV9 CASSPRESHQPQHF TGTGCCAGCAGCCCCCGGGAGAGCCATCAGCCCCAGCATTTT
TRBJ2-7 . few TRBV29-1 CSVAPGRSYEQYF TGCAGCGTTGCCCCGGGGCGCTCCTACGAGCAGTACTTC
TRBJ2-5 TRBD2 . TRBV7-2 CASSLGGGSPGETQYF TGTGCCAGCAGCTTAGGCGGCGGGAGTCCCGGGGAGACCCAGTACTTC
TRBJ2-1 TRBD1 . TRBV29-1 CSVASTGGMGNEQFF TGCAGCGTGGCGTCGACAGGGGGCATGGGTAATGAGCAGTTCTTC